The following is a TCR beta chain sequence with its context. With autoimmune disease history or systemic immunosuppression, patients were excluded. The germline V gene has CDR1 SGHAT and CDR2 FQNNGV. The V segment lost 4 bases and the J segment 5 bases; nucleotides outside the gene matches: 7. The CDR3 runs to 15 residues. Sequenced by immunoSEQ multiplex PCR; TCRdb stores in-frame clones only, minus some. The top ten clones hold around 1% of a sample with 50,000 to 60,000 clones, approximately 86% of them seen once. The data are from a study of OX40 agonist ivuxolimab in advanced cancers. About the study: Anti-PD-1, anti-PD-L1 or anti-CTLA-4 therapy given earlier was allowed, and roughly 40% had some.

The chain uses TRBV11-2 and TRBJ1-5; 8 nucleotides agree with TRBD1. The TCR originated in an adult with an advanced solid tumor such as melanoma, head and neck, liver or kidney cancer. Sequencing used CD4+ or CD8+ T cells sorted from blood, obtained in a trial of the OX40 agonist ivuxolimab. The CDR3 nucleotides are TGTGCCAGCAGCTACAACACAGGGGGGGATCAGCCCCAGCATTTT. It yields the protein CASSYNTGGDQPQHF.